This section outlines one T cell receptor (beta chain) sequence together with its context. Its cognate antigen has yet to be identified. Qualities for individual bases were not recorded, and no much larger clone is one base off. This entry comes from a study of technical replicates of blood from several donors (dated by TCRdb to the late 2010s). Library preparation was by the immunoSEQ multiplex PCR assay. In TCRdb, the immuneACCESS table is reduced to in-frame sequences with V and J assigned. These tables do not hold every clone; where another copy was compared, an unresolved V gene accounts for under half, and the others remain unexplained. A total of around 100,000 clones appear in this sample, about 95% of them only once. 0.3% to 0.35% of the sample goes to the ten largest clones. From its cysteine to its phenylalanine, the CDR3 spans 15 amino acids. The DNA shown is the 45-base CDR3, in frame from base 1. Trimming removed 1 base from V and 4 bases from J, leaving 11 bases between the germline ends. CDR1 KGHSH and CDR2 LQKENI were looked up in the germline V gene.

The sequence was obtained from a human donor in good health. Sequencing was performed on T cells isolated from PBMCs. The rearranged segments are TRBV18 and TRBJ1-5; the D gene is perhaps TRBD1, from 6 matching bases. The nucleotide sequence is TGTGCCAGCTCACCACTAAACAGGGAAAATCAGCCCCAGCATTTT. Its coded protein is CASSPLNRENQPQHF.